The clone carrying this T cell receptor beta chain was seen a single time. The data belong to a study of blood T cell repertoires in COVID-19. As for the study in general: Sources were T cells, B-cell-depleted T cells, or PBMCs; the material itself was cDNA or gDNA.

In the original processing: Reference gene primer amplification gave nucleated cell count estimates. TCRdb keeps only in-frame clones here, not all; method: immunoSEQ multiplex PCR. V, J and clone size were drawn from that table, and D and trimming were deduced from the DNA. The sample records over 100,000 clones, roughly 84% being singletons. Trimming cost V 4 bases and J 5 bases; bases outside gene matches: 7. This CDR3 region has 16 residues. The germline V gene has CDR1 LGHDT and CDR2 YNNKEL (reference sequence). The chain recombines TRBV3-1 (or the pseudogene TRBV3-2) with TRBJ2-1; 11 bases fit TRBD2. The TCR comes from a man aged 60 to 69 with acute or convalescent COVID-19. Input material: peripheral blood. CDR3 nucleotide sequence: TGTGCCAGCAGCCGCACTAGCGGGAGCTTCAACAATGAGCAGTTCTTC. It codes for CASSRTSGSFNNEQFF.